These T cell receptor beta chains were read from a single sample in a study of T cell responses to AZD1222 COVID-19 vaccine. Repertoires were generated with immunoSEQ multiplex PCR, while TCRdb's copy carries only in-frame clones and drops some. The top ten clones hold around 9.5% of a sample with about 130,000 clones, around 89% of them seen once. Specimen: peripheral blood, collected 28 days after the second AZD1222 dose. All receptors derive from an adult who received the AZD1222 COVID-19 vaccine. The CDR3 runs from the conserved cysteine through the conserved F or W. A D gene is named only where the DNA matches it firmly. For some rows the clone size is stated as once, few or many, or as a class when expanded; others skip it.

CDR3aa: CASSLLGDTEAFF
CDR3nt: TGTGCCAGCAGTTTATTAGGGGACACTGAAGCTTTCTTT
abundance: NA
d_gene: NA
j_gene: TRBJ1-1
v_gene: TRBV27

CDR3aa: CASSQRTSGYNEQFF
CDR3nt: TGCGCCAGCAGCCAACGGACTAGCGGCTACAATGAGCAGTTCTTC
abundance: NA
d_gene: TRBD2
j_gene: TRBJ2-1
v_gene: TRBV4-3

CDR3aa: CASSESGSREQYF
CDR3nt: TGCGCCAGCAGTGAATCGGGGTCGAGGGAGCAGTACTTC
abundance: NA
d_gene: NA
j_gene: TRBJ2-7
v_gene: TRBV10-1

CDR3aa: CASSPGGRETQYF
CDR3nt: TGTGCCAGCTCACCGGGAGGAAGGGAGACCCAGTACTTC
abundance: NA
d_gene: NA
j_gene: TRBJ2-5
v_gene: TRBV18

CDR3aa: CASSLGDRLEAFF
CDR3nt: TGCGCCAGCAGCTTGGGGGACAGATTAGAAGCTTTCTTT
abundance: NA
d_gene: TRBD1
j_gene: TRBJ1-1
v_gene: TRBV5-1

CDR3aa: CASSLRPPDNEQFF
CDR3nt: TGTGCCAGCAGCTTACGGCCGCCCGACAATGAGCAGTTCTTC
abundance: NA
d_gene: NA
j_gene: TRBJ2-1
v_gene: TRBV7-8

CDR3aa: CSVHAAVNEQFF
CDR3nt: TGCAGCGTCCACGCGGCAGTCAATGAGCAGTTCTTC
abundance: NA
d_gene: NA
j_gene: TRBJ2-1
v_gene: TRBV29-1

CDR3aa: CASSPMGQGLTYNEQFF
CDR3nt: TGTGCCAGCTCACCGATGGGACAGGGGCTAACCTACAATGAGCAGTTCTTC
abundance: NA
d_gene: TRBD1
j_gene: TRBJ2-1
v_gene: TRBV18

CDR3aa: CASSRSTSVMNTEAFF
CDR3nt: TGTGCCAGCAGCCGAAGCACCTCCGTTATGAACACTGAAGCTTTCTTT
abundance: NA
d_gene: NA
j_gene: TRBJ1-1
v_gene: TRBV3-1/TRBV3-2

CDR3aa: CASSLKREWTDTQYF
CDR3nt: TGTGCCAGCAGTTTGAAGCGGGAGTGGACAGATACGCAGTATTTT
abundance: NA
d_gene: TRBD2
j_gene: TRBJ2-3
v_gene: TRBV28

CDR3aa: CASSFSGGVSEQFF
CDR3nt: TGTGCCAGCAGCTTTAGCGGGGGGGTGAGTGAGCAGTTCTTC
abundance: NA
d_gene: TRBD2
j_gene: TRBJ2-1
v_gene: TRBV7-3

CDR3aa: CASSFQGQGSYEQYF
CDR3nt: TGTGCCAGCAGCTTCCAAGGACAGGGATCCTACGAGCAGTACTTC
abundance: once
d_gene: TRBD1
j_gene: TRBJ2-7
v_gene: TRBV5-5

CDR3aa: CASSFFGPGNTIYF
CDR3nt: TGCGCCAGCAGCTTTTTTGGACCCGGAAACACCATATATTTT
abundance: NA
d_gene: NA
j_gene: TRBJ1-3
v_gene: TRBV5-1

CDR3aa: CASIQLQGAAYEQYF
CDR3nt: TGTGCCAGCATCCAACTCCAGGGGGCTGCCTACGAGCAGTACTTC
abundance: NA
d_gene: TRBD1
j_gene: TRBJ2-7
v_gene: TRBV7-9

CDR3aa: CASSTGASGGHEQFF
CDR3nt: TGTGCCAGTAGTACCGGGGCTAGCGGGGGCCATGAGCAGTTCTTC
abundance: NA
d_gene: TRBD2
j_gene: TRBJ2-1
v_gene: TRBV19

CDR3aa: CSVPNPETQYF
CDR3nt: TGCAGCGTTCCCAATCCCGAGACCCAGTACTTC
abundance: NA
d_gene: NA
j_gene: TRBJ2-5
v_gene: TRBV29-1

CDR3aa: CASSLAGAGGDTQYF
CDR3nt: TGCGCCAGCAGCTTGGCGGGAGCGGGCGGGGATACGCAGTATTTT
abundance: NA
d_gene: NA
j_gene: TRBJ2-3
v_gene: TRBV5-1

CDR3aa: CASSQELIGSRGTRGYTF
CDR3nt: TGTGCCAGCAGCCAAGAGCTCATAGGAAGCAGGGGCACCCGTGGCTACACCTTC
abundance: NA
d_gene: NA
j_gene: TRBJ1-2
v_gene: TRBV4-2

CDR3aa: CASSYSKAEYGYTF
CDR3nt: TGTGCCAGCAGTTACTCGAAGGCGGAATATGGCTACACCTTC
abundance: NA
d_gene: NA
j_gene: TRBJ1-2
v_gene: TRBV6-5

CDR3aa: CASSDSAGNTIYF
CDR3nt: TGTGCCAGCAGCGATTCAGCTGGAAACACCATATATTTT
abundance: few
d_gene: NA
j_gene: TRBJ1-3
v_gene: TRBV7-9

CDR3aa: CAWRRTQETQYF
CDR3nt: TGTGCCTGGAGAAGGACCCAAGAGACCCAGTACTTC
abundance: NA
d_gene: NA
j_gene: TRBJ2-5
v_gene: TRBV30

CDR3aa: CASRQGLTGPLHF
CDR3nt: TGTGCCAGCAGACAGGGTTTGACGGGGCCCCTCCACTTT
abundance: NA
d_gene: NA
j_gene: TRBJ1-6
v_gene: TRBV6-5

CDR3aa: CASSQQMLSGNTIYF
CDR3nt: TGTGCCAGCAGCCAACAAATGCTCTCTGGAAACACCATATATTTT
abundance: NA
d_gene: NA
j_gene: TRBJ1-3
v_gene: TRBV3-1/TRBV3-2

CDR3aa: CASSQSGTGLQNIQYF
CDR3nt: TGTGCCAGCAGCCAATCCGGGACAGGGCTGCAAAACATTCAGTACTTC
abundance: NA
d_gene: TRBD1
j_gene: TRBJ2-4
v_gene: TRBV7-2

CDR3aa: CASSLSAKANEKLFF
CDR3nt: TGTGCCAGCAGCTTATCAGCGAAAGCTAATGAAAAACTGTTTTTT
abundance: NA
d_gene: NA
j_gene: TRBJ1-4
v_gene: TRBV7-8

CDR3aa: CASSPGTVYGYTF
CDR3nt: TGTGCCAGTAGTCCCGGGACGGTCTATGGCTACACCTTC
abundance: NA
d_gene: NA
j_gene: TRBJ1-2
v_gene: TRBV19

CDR3aa: CASSPDGGNTEAFF
CDR3nt: TGTGCCAGCTCACCAGATGGGGGGAACACTGAAGCTTTCTTT
abundance: NA
d_gene: NA
j_gene: TRBJ1-1
v_gene: TRBV18

CDR3aa: CATSRDRGGSSPLHF
CDR3nt: TGTGCCACCAGCAGGGACAGGGGTGGAAGTTCACCCCTCCACTTT
abundance: once
d_gene: TRBD1
j_gene: TRBJ1-6
v_gene: TRBV15

CDR3aa: CASRATALSSYNSPLHF
CDR3nt: TGTGCCAGTAGGGCGACAGCCCTCAGCTCCTATAATTCACCCCTCCACTTT
abundance: NA
d_gene: NA
j_gene: TRBJ1-6
v_gene: TRBV19

CDR3aa: CASSAGGYEQYF
CDR3nt: TGTGCCAGCAGCGCCGGGGGATACGAGCAGTACTTC
abundance: NA
d_gene: NA
j_gene: TRBJ2-7
v_gene: TRBV7-9

CDR3aa: CASRAGDRVYEQYF
CDR3nt: TGTGCCTCCCGGGCGGGGGACAGGGTCTACGAGCAGTACTTC
abundance: NA
d_gene: TRBD1
j_gene: TRBJ2-7
v_gene: TRBV6-5

CDR3aa: CAWTRDGYYGYTF
CDR3nt: TGTGCCTGGACCCGGGACGGATACTATGGCTACACCTTC
abundance: NA
d_gene: NA
j_gene: TRBJ1-2
v_gene: TRBV30

CDR3aa: CASSLRGGTPYNEQFF
CDR3nt: TGTGCCAGCAGCTTGCGCGGAGGGACACCTTACAATGAGCAGTTCTTC
abundance: NA
d_gene: NA
j_gene: TRBJ2-1
v_gene: TRBV5-6

CDR3aa: CASSTGTFQETQYF
CDR3nt: TGCGCCAGCAGCACCGGGACTTTCCAAGAGACCCAGTACTTC
abundance: NA
d_gene: NA
j_gene: TRBJ2-5
v_gene: TRBV5-1

CDR3aa: CAITAREENTEAFF
CDR3nt: TGTGCCATCACTGCTAGGGAGGAGAACACTGAAGCTTTCTTT
abundance: NA
d_gene: NA
j_gene: TRBJ1-1
v_gene: TRBV10-3

CDR3aa: CASSWIGDTIYF
CDR3nt: TGTGCCAGCAGCTGGATAGGAGACACCATATATTTT
abundance: NA
d_gene: NA
j_gene: TRBJ1-3
v_gene: TRBV7-2

CDR3aa: CASSDPGRTEAFF
CDR3nt: TGTGCCAGCAGTGATCCGGGTCGGACTGAAGCTTTCTTT
abundance: NA
d_gene: NA
j_gene: TRBJ1-1
v_gene: TRBV2

CDR3aa: CASSPGAPGYTF
CDR3nt: TGTGCCAGCAGCCCAGGGGCACCCGGCTACACCTTC
abundance: few
d_gene: NA
j_gene: TRBJ1-2
v_gene: TRBV7-9

CDR3aa: CASSKRLRKEGGYTF
CDR3nt: TGTGCCAGCAGCAAAAGGCTCAGGAAGGAGGGAGGCTACACCTTC
abundance: NA
d_gene: NA
j_gene: TRBJ1-2
v_gene: TRBV21-1

CDR3aa: CASSTTAGNTIYF
CDR3nt: TGTGCCAGCAGCACCACGGCTGGAAACACCATATATTTT
abundance: NA
d_gene: NA
j_gene: TRBJ1-3
v_gene: TRBV6-5

CDR3aa: CASLGSGDEAFF
CDR3nt: TGTGCCAGCCTCGGTTCGGGCGATGAAGCTTTCTTT
abundance: NA
d_gene: NA
j_gene: TRBJ1-1
v_gene: TRBV18

CDR3aa: CASTSRQNEQYF
CDR3nt: TGTGCCAGTACCTCAAGGCAGAACGAGCAGTACTTC
abundance: NA
d_gene: NA
j_gene: TRBJ2-7
v_gene: TRBV19

CDR3aa: CASSVAEAYGYTF
CDR3nt: TGTGCCAGCAGCGTCGCCGAGGCCTATGGCTACACCTTC
abundance: NA
d_gene: NA
j_gene: TRBJ1-2
v_gene: TRBV9

CDR3aa: CASSFVAGGPLLGEQFF
CDR3nt: TGTGCCAGCAGCTTTGTAGCGGGGGGCCCCCTCCTTGGTGAGCAGTTCTTC
abundance: NA
d_gene: TRBD2
j_gene: TRBJ2-1
v_gene: TRBV5-6

CDR3aa: CASRGDIYNEQFF
CDR3nt: TGTGCCAGTAGGGGGGACATCTACAATGAGCAGTTCTTC
abundance: NA
d_gene: NA
j_gene: TRBJ2-1
v_gene: TRBV19

CDR3aa: CARSWPSEAFF
CDR3nt: TGTGCCAGAAGTTGGCCATCTGAAGCTTTCTTT
abundance: once
d_gene: NA
j_gene: TRBJ1-1
v_gene: TRBV5-3

CDR3aa: CASRPGTGGFTEAFF
CDR3nt: TGTGCCAGCAGGCCCGGGACAGGGGGTTTCACTGAAGCTTTCTTT
abundance: NA
d_gene: TRBD1
j_gene: TRBJ1-1
v_gene: TRBV2

CDR3aa: CASSASGGASGELFF
CDR3nt: TGTGCCAGCAGCGCGTCAGGGGGCGCATCCGGGGAGCTGTTTTTT
abundance: NA
d_gene: TRBD1
j_gene: TRBJ2-2
v_gene: TRBV9

CDR3aa: CAVSEGIDGYTF
CDR3nt: TGTGCCGTATCGGAGGGGATTGATGGCTACACCTTC
abundance: NA
d_gene: NA
j_gene: TRBJ1-2
v_gene: TRBV10-3

CDR3aa: CASSLSRQGGGYGYTF
CDR3nt: TGTGCCAGCAGCTTATCCAGACAGGGTGGGGGCTATGGCTACACCTTC
abundance: few
d_gene: TRBD1
j_gene: TRBJ1-2
v_gene: TRBV7-8

CDR3aa: CASSHSPGGGEETQYF
CDR3nt: TGTGCCAGCAGCCACTCCCCCGGGGGAGGGGAAGAGACCCAGTACTTC
abundance: once
d_gene: TRBD2
j_gene: TRBJ2-5
v_gene: TRBV3-1/TRBV3-2

CDR3aa: CASSVRGDYGYTF
CDR3nt: TGTGCCAGCAGTGTACGAGGGGATTACGGCTACACCTTC
abundance: NA
d_gene: NA
j_gene: TRBJ1-2
v_gene: TRBV2